This T cell receptor beta chain was profiled in a study of T-cell reconstitution after alpha-beta-depleted transplantation in children. Turning to this clonotype: Its specificity is not known.

Preparing the TCRbeta library involved the use of unique molecular identifiers. TCRdb redid the calling of the PCR reads with MiXCR, one entry per CDR3 protein. The data contain 550,000 to 600,000 distinct CDR3 sequences, roughly 23% of them singletons. The CDR3 length is 12 residues. Germline V gene lookup returns CDR1 GTSNPN and CDR2 SVGIG (reference sequence). Trimming left V 2 bases short and J 10 bases short, with 12 bases between. Overall study results and limits: Surviving recipient T cells and thymic progenitors accounted for the high day-60 TCRbeta diversity observed in some patients. About two months after transplant, alpha-beta T cells reportedly came from several hundred expanded graft clones. T-cell counts and diversity were attributed mostly to newly produced T cells one year after transplant.

The specimen was PBMCs, mostly from graft donor cells, collected 360 days after TCRalphabeta/CD19-depleted stem cell transplant. The chain carries TRBV30 and TRBJ2-1; no definite D call. The sequence was collected from a boy in the first two years of life who had a stem cell transplant for acute myeloid leukemia, so the T cells may come from the graft donor. CDR3 sequence (DNA): TGTGCCTGGAGTCCAGGAGCTTTCGAGCAGTTCTTC. This codes for CAWSPGAFEQFF.